This entry features one T cell receptor (beta chain) sequence. The antigen is undetermined. TCRdb fed the RT-PCR reads into MiXCR, producing one record per CDR3 protein. Altogether a few hundred thousand distinct CDR3 sequences are present, around a fifth being singletons, with the ten largest covering roughly 10%. The CDR3 is made up of 13 amino acids. With 2 bases removed from V and 6 bases from J, the gap between germline ends came to 7 bases. The germline V gene encodes CDR1 MNHEY and CDR2 SVGEGT. The sample originates from a study of response to subunit inactivated influenza vaccine. Study-wide points: Authors proposed each seasonal influenza vaccination draws in few new T cells.

The sequences come from PBMCs from blood, collected approximately 20 months after vaccination. This chain connects TRBV6-2 or TRBV6-3 to TRBJ1-4, with unresolved D. The clonotype originates from a man between 45 and 75 years old who received an inactivated influenza vaccine. For the CDR3, the DNA is TGTGCCAGCAGTTACGTTCCGGATGAAAAACTGTTTTTT. Protein: CASSYVPDEKLFF.